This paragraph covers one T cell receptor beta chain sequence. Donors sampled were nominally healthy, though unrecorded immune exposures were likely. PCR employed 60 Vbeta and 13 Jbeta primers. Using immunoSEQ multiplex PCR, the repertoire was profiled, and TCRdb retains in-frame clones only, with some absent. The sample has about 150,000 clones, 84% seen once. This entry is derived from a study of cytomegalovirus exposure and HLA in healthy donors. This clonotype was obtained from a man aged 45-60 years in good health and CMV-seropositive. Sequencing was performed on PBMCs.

The CDR3 region has the DNA TGCGCCAGCAGCTCCTTCGGGGGGGGCGGTACAGATACGCAGTATTTT. It codes for CASSSFGGGGTDTQYF. The J gene is TRBJ2-3, the V gene TRBV5-1; 8 positions agree with TRBD2. Germline loops: CDR1 SGHRS, CDR2 YFSETQ. CDR3 length: 16 amino acids. The junction had 9 bases not matched to a gene; V was cut back by 3 bases and J by 3 bases.